The 30 T cell receptor beta chains given below trace back to one sample, sequenced in a study of blood T cell repertoires in COVID-19. The repertoire was sequenced with immunoSEQ multiplex PCR; TCRdb's copy has only in-frame clones and lacks some. The sample includes roughly 25,000 clones, roughly 88% seen only once; the top ten take roughly a quarter. The source material was peripheral blood. These receptors all stem from a human donor with active COVID-19. The donor label of this sample is uncertain.

This chain's CDR3 is CASSLVRGGGVYYEQYF. CDR3 nucleotides: TGTGCCAGCAGCTTGGTTAGGGGCGGCGGGGTTTACTACGAGCAGTACTTC. The chain combines TRBV5-5 with TRBJ2-7; possible D gene TRBD2, 6 bases. Germline V gene lookup returns CDR1 SGHKS and CDR2 YYEKEE (reference sequence). This CDR3 has 17 amino acids. The V and J ends lost 0 bases and 3 bases respectively, with 19 bases between them. The complete variable domain, with remaining parts taken from reference TRBV5-5 and TRBJ2-7, reads DAGVTQSPTHLIKTRGQQVTLRCSPISGHKSVSWYQQVLGQGPQFIFQYYEKEERGRGNFPDRFSARQFPNYSSELNVNALLLGDSALYLCASSLVRGGGVYYEQYFGPGTRLTVT.

The chain joins TRBV6-6 to TRBJ2-7, with D perhaps matching TRBD2 (6 bases). The CDR3 spans 15 residues. The V gene's germline CDR1 is MNHNY and CDR2 SVGAGI (reference sequence). The germline V and J ends were trimmed by 2 bases and 3 bases, with 14 bases remaining between them. CDR3 sequence reads: CASSYLSGSNYEQYF. DNA for the CDR3: TGTGCCAGCAGTTACCTCAGCGGGTCTAACTACGAGCAGTACTTC.

This chain connects TRBV6-6 to TRBJ1-5; D is ambiguous. Looked up from germline, CDR1 is MNHNY and CDR2 is SVGAGI (reference sequence). The V and J ends lost 2 bases and 2 bases respectively, with 13 bases between them. This CDR3 has 16 amino acids. The CDR3 DNA sequence: TGTGCCAGCAGTTACCCGAACCCAGAGGGCAATCAGCCCCAGCATTTT. This sequence encodes CASSYPNPEGNQPQHF.

The rearrangement uses TRBV6-2 or TRBV6-3 and TRBJ2-3; D not certain. From germline, CDR1 is MNHEY and CDR2 SVGEGT. The V gene lost 1 base and the J gene lost 5 bases, with 4 bases spanning the gap. This CDR3 comprises 12 residues. DNA for the CDR3: TGTGCCAGCAGTTACTTCCGAGATACGCAGTATTTT. The encoded protein is CASSYFRDTQYF.

This chain joins TRBV7-3 and TRBJ2-2; 9 bases are shared with TRBD2. The CDR3 runs to 15 residues. V lost 6 bases and J lost 2; bases outside the gene matches: 4. The germline gives CDR1 SGHTA, CDR2 FQGTGA. Written as DNA, the CDR3 is TGTGCCAGCAGTCCGACTAGCGGCAACACCGGGGAGCTGTTTTTT. Residues: CASSPTSGNTGELFF.

This chain uses TRBV18 with TRBJ2-3; 9 nucleotides line up with TRBD1. CDR3 length: 19 amino acids. Looked up from germline, CDR1 is KGHSH and CDR2 is LQKENI. The ends lost 3 bases at V and 8 bases at J; junction bases unmatched: 21. Written as DNA, the CDR3 is TGTGCCAGCTCACCCCGCGTCCCGGGACAGGGTGGAGGGGGAGGTACGCAGTATTTT. This encodes CASSPRVPGQGGGGGTQYF.

The chain combines TRBV2 with TRBJ2-1, with TRBD2 matching over 7 bases. Looked up from germline, CDR1 is SNHLY and CDR2 is FYNNEI. After removal of 7 bases from V and 4 bases from J, the junction contained 4 bases not matched to a gene. The CDR3 extends over 13 amino acids. The CDR3 region has the DNA TGTGCCAGCACTAGCGGTACTTACAATGAGCAGTTCTTC. Its translation is CASTSGTYNEQFF.

The rearrangement joins TRBV11-3 to TRBJ2-5, with TRBD1 matching 12 bases. Germline V lookup: CDR1 SGHNT, CDR2 YENEEA. V was pared by 4 bases and J by 6 bases, with 3 bases of the junction left unmatched. This CDR3 region has 14 residues. DNA of the CDR3: TGTGCCAGCAGCTCGCGGGACAGGGGGCAGACCCAGTACTTC. It yields the protein CASSSRDRGQTQYF.

The chain uses TRBV5-6 and TRBJ1-4, with 9 bases fitting TRBD1. The CDR3 sequence is 15 residues long. The J segment lost 4 bases and the V segment lost 2 bases, leaving 3 bases of the junction unmatched. The germline V gene has CDR1 SGHDT and CDR2 YYEEEE. The CDR3 DNA follows: TGTGCCAGCAGCTTAAGACAGGGGGTTAATGAAAAACTGTTTTTT. It translates to CASSLRQGVNEKLFF.

The chain combines TRBV9 with TRBJ1-2; 9 bases are shared with TRBD1. CDR1 is SGDLS and CDR2 is YYNGEE in the germline V gene. V trimming: 3 bases; J trimming: 4 bases; junction bases outside the gene matches: 10. The CDR3 totals 16 residues. CDR3 DNA sequence: TGTGCCAGCAGCGCTGCTACGGGACAGGGAAGCTATGGCTACACCTTC. It codes for CASSAATGQGSYGYTF.

This chain connects TRBV11-3 to TRBJ2-1; TRBD2 aligns across 11 bases. The trim removed 4 bases at V and 9 bases at J, leaving 5 bases unmatched. CDR1 is SGHNT and CDR2 is YENEEA in the germline V gene. The CDR3 runs 14 residues. CDR3 loop: CASSSLAGVAEQFF. The CDR3 DNA reads as TGTGCCAGCAGCTCACTAGCGGGAGTAGCTGAGCAGTTCTTC.

The genes are TRBV30 and TRBJ2-5; possibly TRBD1 for D (6 bases). The V end was cut by 2 bases, the J end by 0 bases, with 7 bases between. Germline CDR1 and CDR2: GTSNPN and SVGIG (reference sequence). CDR3 length: 13 residues. Written as DNA, the CDR3 is TGTGCCTGGAGTAGGGGGTACCAAGAGACCCAGTACTTC. This sequence encodes CAWSRGYQETQYF.

The chain has TRBV12-5 and TRBJ2-7; D is perhaps TRBD1 (6 bases). Deletions cut 6 bases from V and 2 bases from J, with 14 bases between. CDR3 length: 14 amino acids. CDR1 is LGHNT, CDR2 FRNRAP, per germline. Here the CDR3 reads CASGRNRDPYEQYF. Here the CDR3 DNA reads TGTGCTAGTGGCCGCAACAGGGATCCCTACGAGCAGTACTTC.

The gene calls are TRBV5-1 and TRBJ1-2; no firm D call. V lost 0 bases to trimming and J lost 3 bases, with 9 bases between them. The CDR3 consists of 14 residues. The germline V gene has CDR1 SGHRS and CDR2 YFSETQ. The CDR3 here is CASSLGVQDYGYTF. The CDR3 DNA is TGCGCCAGCAGCTTGGGGGTCCAGGACTATGGCTACACCTTC.

This clone was picked up one time. This chain uses TRBV7-2 with TRBJ1-2; no firm D call. CDR3 length: 16 residues. The germline gives CDR1 SGHTA, CDR2 FQGNSA. V lost 0 bases and J lost 4, with 15 bases in between. This CDR3 is CASSLAGGEPLYGYTF. DNA for the CDR3: TGTGCCAGCAGCTTAGCGGGCGGGGAACCCCTCTATGGCTACACCTTC.

The chain couples TRBV28 to TRBJ2-7; TRBD2 is a possible D gene (5 bases). Trimming pared 2 bases from V and 0 bases from J, leaving 17 bases between. Per germline, CDR1 MDHEN and CDR2 SYDVKM. The CDR3 is 17 residues long. CDR3 sequence reads: CASSLPLTIGLSYEQYF. The CDR3 nucleotides read TGTGCCAGCAGTTTACCCCTAACGATAGGACTCTCCTACGAGCAGTACTTC.

V usage is TRBV30 and J usage is TRBJ2-3, with 7 bases lining up with TRBD2. J gave up 6 bases and V 0 bases, and 6 bases lay outside the gene matches. The CDR3 covers 14 residues. Germline V gene data show CDR1 as GTSNPN and CDR2 as SVGIG (reference sequence). CDR3 DNA: TGTGCCTGGAGTGTACGTGGTAGCGGGGATACGCAGTATTTT. This translates into CAWSVRGSGDTQYF.

This sequence joins TRBV27 and TRBJ1-2; D remains ambiguous. V lost 6 bases and J 2 bases, leaving 10 bases between the germline ends. From germline, CDR1 is MNHEY and CDR2 SMNVEV (reference sequence). The CDR3 spans 13 residues. The CDR3 is CASSLTGNYGYTF. The CDR3 nucleotides read TGTGCCAGCAGCTTAACGGGGAACTATGGCTACACCTTC.

This sequence joins TRBV5-5 and TRBJ2-5; 8 bases map to TRBD1. The CDR3 extends over 15 amino acids. CDR1 is SGHKS and CDR2 is YYEKEE in the germline V gene (reference sequence). V dropped 4 bases and J dropped 7; count of bases not matched to a gene: 12. The CDR3 DNA is TGTGCCAGCAGCCCCGGACAGGGCCTCCATGCGACCCAGTACTTC. Its translation is CASSPGQGLHATQYF.

CDR3 DNA sequence: TGTGCCAGCACCTCGGACTCTGGTTCCCCCTACGAGCAGTACTTC. It translates to CASTSDSGSPYEQYF. V is TRBV11-3 and J is TRBJ2-7, with TRBD2 as a possible D gene (5 bases). CDR3 size: 15 residues. CDR1 and CDR2 (germline): SGHNT, YENEEA. Deletions cut 7 bases from V and 2 bases from J, with 18 bases between.

This chain uses TRBV7-2 with TRBJ2-7; D remains ambiguous. V was pared by 1 base and J by 0 bases, with 10 bases between. Per germline, CDR1 SGHTA and CDR2 FQGNSA. This CDR3 comprises 15 residues. The CDR3 nucleotides are TGTGCCAGCAGCTTAGGCTCGACAAGCTCCTACGAGCAGTACTTC. Amino acid sequence: CASSLGSTSSYEQYF.

This clone has a single count. This rearrangement joins TRBV4-1 to TRBJ1-6, with 12 bases that match TRBD1. The V segment lost 4 bases and the J segment 8 bases; nucleotides outside the gene matches: 6. The CDR3 sequence is 16 residues long. Germline V gene sequence: CDR1 MGHRA, CDR2 YSYEKL. CDR3 protein: CASSPGDRGRDSPLHF. The CDR3 DNA reads as TGCGCCAGCAGCCCCGGGGACAGGGGGCGAGATTCACCCCTCCACTTT.

A word on this clone: With a much larger clone just one base away, this may be a read error. The identical CDR3 is also encoded by other nucleotide sequences in the sample. The rearrangement uses TRBV19 and TRBJ1-3; no definite D call. Germline V lookup: CDR1 LNHDA, CDR2 SQIVND (reference sequence). The CDR3 spans 14 residues. V was trimmed by 7 bases and J by 0 bases, leaving 10 bases between them. The CDR3 loop reads CASTRGGSGNTIYF. Here the CDR3 DNA reads TGTGCCAGTACCCGAGGCGGCTCTGGAAACACCATATATTTT.

This clone turned up a few times. This rearrangement joins TRBV7-8 to TRBJ1-2; no definite D call. The V gene lost 1 base and the J gene lost 8 bases, with 11 bases spanning the gap. Germline lookup yields CDR1 SGHVS and CDR2 FQNEAQ. The CDR3 runs 13 residues. This CDR3 reads CASSLGLEKGYTF. In DNA form, the CDR3 reads TGTGCCAGCAGCTTAGGATTGGAGAAAGGCTACACCTTC.

The V call is TRBV9, the J call TRBJ2-1; 10 bases agree with TRBD2. From germline, CDR1 is SGDLS and CDR2 YYNGEE. With V trimmed by 0 bases and J by 10 bases, 7 bases remained unmatched. This CDR3 comprises 15 residues. The CDR3 DNA sequence: TGTGCCAGCAGCGTAGGTCCTAGCGGGAGTGAAGAGCAGTTCTTC. This gives the protein CASSVGPSGSEEQFF.

The chain couples TRBV30 to TRBJ1-3; D unresolved. V was cut by 1 base and J by 8 bases, with 12 bases left in between. This CDR3 contains 13 residues. The germline gives CDR1 GTSNPN, CDR2 SVGIG (reference sequence). CDR3 sequence: CAWSDRGLDTIYF. CDR3 coding DNA: TGTGCCTGGAGTGACCGAGGATTAGACACCATATATTTT. The whole variable domain, remainder taken from reference TRBV30 and TRBJ1-3, is SQTIHQWPATLVQPVGSPLSLECTVEGTSNPNLYWYRQAAGRGLQLLFYSVGIGQISSEVPQNLSASRPQDRQFILSSKKLLLSDSGFYLCAWSDRGLDTIYFGEGSWLTVV.

This chain connects TRBV5-1 to TRBJ2-7; weak D call: TRBD1 (5 bases). V lost 4 bases to trimming and J lost 3 bases, with 11 bases between them. The CDR3 totals 13 residues. Germline V CDR1 and CDR2: SGHRS, YFSETQ. CDR3 DNA sequence: TGCGCCAGCAGCCCGGATAGGGGCTACGAGCAGTACTTC. Amino acids: CASSPDRGYEQYF.

This clone was observed a few times. The DNA for the CDR3 is TGTGCCACCAGCAGAGATCTAGCGGGGCTATCCTACGAGCAGTACTTC. Amino acids: CATSRDLAGLSYEQYF. This chain joins TRBV15 and TRBJ2-7; 9 nucleotides align to TRBD2. Looked up from germline, CDR1 is LNHNV and CDR2 is YYDKDF (reference sequence). The CDR3 has 16 residues. V shed 0 bases, J shed 1 base, and the junction held 4 bases outside the gene matches.

This clone was observed a few times. V is TRBV6-1 and J is TRBJ1-4; TRBD1 is a possible D gene (5 bases). V was trimmed by 1 base and J by 2 bases, leaving 14 bases between them. Germline V gene data show CDR1 as MNHNS and CDR2 as SASEGT. CDR3 length: 17 residues. The CDR3 sequence: CASSEGWGSTTNEKLFF. CDR3 bases: TGTGCCAGCAGTGAAGGGTGGGGCTCCACCACTAATGAAAAACTGTTTTTT.

This chain uses TRBV27 with TRBJ1-2; D call uncertain. The CDR3 is made up of 15 amino acids. Germline-derived CDR1 and CDR2 are MNHEY and SMNVEV (reference sequence). Trimming left V 0 bases short and J 5 bases short, with 13 bases between. The CDR3 DNA reads TGTGCCAGCAGTTTATCGGTCGTTGGACTTTATGGCTACACCTTC. Translated: CASSLSVVGLYGYTF.